This T cell receptor beta chain derives from a study of blood T cell repertoires in COVID-19. About the research overall: Italy, Spain and the United States were the sources of the convalescent and acute COVID-19 samples. T cells, B-cell-depleted T cells, or PBMCs supplied cDNA or gDNA.

Original analysis: Estimation of nucleated cell counts relied on the amplification of reference gene primers. The table came from immunoSEQ multiplex PCR; TCRdb's copy has only in-frame clones and leaves some out. D and trimming were read from the DNA, whereas the V and J calls and clone size are those reported in that table. The sample contains 210,000 or so clones, 80% to 90% of which appear only once. Sequenced sample: peripheral blood. The receptor comes from a woman in her sixties or seventies with active or convalescent COVID-19.

The CDR3: CANPTSTHEQFF. The CDR3 DNA reads TGTGCCAACCCTACTAGCACCCATGAGCAGTTCTTC. This sequence joins TRBV6-4 and TRBJ2-1; possibly TRBD2 for D (6 bases). The germline CDR1 and CDR2 sequences are MRHNA and SNTAGT. This CDR3 spans 12 amino acids. The V end lost 10 bases, the J end lost 8 bases, and 15 bases lay between the germline ends.